A selection of T cell receptor beta chains follows, all from one sample in a study of blood T cell repertoires in COVID-19. Profiled with immunoSEQ multiplex PCR; TCRdb holds only in-frame clones, not every one. The table has about 300,000 clones, around nine tenths seen once. Sequencing was performed on peripheral blood. Receptors originate from a woman between 25 and 40 years old with COVID-19, enrolled during active disease. Both conserved end residues are part of each CDR3. The order of the fields is V gene, J gene, D gene, CDR3 protein. D genes are given only for firm matches.

V: TRBV18
J: TRBJ1-2
D: TRBD1
CDR3: CASSPRQGSNYGYTF

V: TRBV18
J: TRBJ2-3
D: TRBD2
CDR3: CASSPLLAGTDTQYF

V: TRBV6-6
J: TRBJ1-5
D: .
CDR3: CASSLENQPQHF

V: TRBV9
J: TRBJ2-7
D: TRBD1
CDR3: CASSVAPRGYEQYF

V: TRBV27
J: TRBJ2-1
D: .
CDR3: CASSGGYSYNEQFF

V: TRBV9
J: TRBJ2-1
D: .
CDR3: CASSGGGAYNEQFF

V: TRBV24-1
J: TRBJ2-2
D: TRBD2
CDR3: CATTEGASGAPGTGELFF

V: TRBV6-1
J: TRBJ2-3
D: TRBD1
CDR3: CASSDPREDRGQSDTQYF

V: TRBV19
J: TRBJ2-3
D: TRBD2
CDR3: CASRTAGGRRDTQYF

V: TRBV28
J: TRBJ1-1
D: TRBD1
CDR3: CASSFLGQDEAFF

V: TRBV9
J: TRBJ2-3
D: .
CDR3: CASRDGATDTQYF

V: TRBV2
J: TRBJ1-1
D: .
CDR3: CASSVTGSGTEAFF

V: TRBV6-1
J: TRBJ2-7
D: .
CDR3: CASSEIAERQYF

V: TRBV12-3/TRBV12-4
J: TRBJ1-1
D: .
CDR3: CASSPDQRGAFF

V: TRBV2
J: TRBJ2-2
D: TRBD2
CDR3: CASSFPAGDMNTGELFF

V: TRBV16
J: TRBJ1-1
D: .
CDR3: CASSQSGRGEAFF

V: TRBV7-2
J: TRBJ2-2
D: TRBD2
CDR3: CASSPQSGVRTGELFF

V: TRBV5-6
J: TRBJ1-2
D: .
CDR3: CASSLSGDGYGYTF

V: TRBV29-1
J: TRBJ1-1
D: .
CDR3: CSVATDLNTEAFF

V: TRBV15
J: TRBJ1-1
D: .
CDR3: CATSLGVNTEAFF

V: TRBV11-2
J: TRBJ2-7
D: .
CDR3: CASSLAGGPGGQYF

V: TRBV7-2
J: TRBJ2-5
D: TRBD1
CDR3: CASSFQQGKETQYF

V: TRBV4-1
J: TRBJ1-2
D: .
CDR3: CASRETSYGYTF

V: TRBV9
J: TRBJ1-4
D: TRBD1
CDR3: CASSGGTGYEKLFF

V: TRBV5-4
J: TRBJ1-2
D: TRBD1
CDR3: CASSFGDRGQYGYTF

V: TRBV7-6
J: TRBJ2-3
D: TRBD2
CDR3: CASSLGVAGGTDTQYF

V: TRBV21-1
J: TRBJ1-2
D: .
CDR3: CASSLRGGHPPKWYGYTF

V: TRBV27
J: TRBJ2-7
D: TRBD1
CDR3: CASSNTGAASYEQYF

V: TRBV5-8
J: TRBJ1-5
D: TRBD1
CDR3: CASSSGTGYFSQPQHF

V: TRBV11-2
J: TRBJ1-1
D: TRBD1
CDR3: CASSSRTGATEAFF

V: TRBV10-3
J: TRBJ1-2
D: .
CDR3: CAISEGGYGYTF

V: TRBV19
J: TRBJ1-2
D: TRBD1
CDR3: CASSTGDRGNLNYGYTF

V: TRBV2
J: TRBJ2-1
D: TRBD2
CDR3: CASSEVGLVGNLNEQFF

V: TRBV18
J: TRBJ1-6
D: .
CDR3: CASSPTAEGNSPLHF

V: TRBV6-5
J: TRBJ1-4
D: .
CDR3: CASRQTVGNEKLFF

V: TRBV6-6
J: TRBJ1-1
D: .
CDR3: CASSSLGQTTEAFF

V: TRBV4-1
J: TRBJ2-2
D: .
CDR3: CASSQDDRTGELFF

V: TRBV14
J: TRBJ1-2
D: .
CDR3: CASSQQGWYGYTF

V: TRBV28
J: TRBJ1-5
D: .
CDR3: CASSLSPGVASNQPQHF

V: TRBV5-5
J: TRBJ1-5
D: .
CDR3: CASSLLLMQGTQPQHF

V: TRBV4-1
J: TRBJ1-4
D: TRBD1
CDR3: CASSQDWGQGVEKLFF

V: TRBV7-9
J: TRBJ1-1
D: TRBD1
CDR3: CASSPNRGTEAFF

V: TRBV28
J: TRBJ1-6
D: .
CDR3: CASAWGVDSPLHF

V: TRBV28
J: TRBJ1-3
D: .
CDR3: CASSPLTGTIYF

V: TRBV28
J: TRBJ1-5
D: TRBD1
CDR3: CASRTGGGNQPQHF

V: TRBV30
J: TRBJ1-1
D: TRBD1
CDR3: CAWSQQGQEAFF

V: TRBV5-5
J: TRBJ1-5
D: .
CDR3: CASSLGPGFIQPQHF

V: TRBV5-5
J: TRBJ1-2
D: .
CDR3: CASSLGGGIYGYTF

V: TRBV4-2
J: TRBJ1-2
D: TRBD1
CDR3: CASCARDRDGYTF

V: TRBV19
J: TRBJ2-3
D: TRBD1
CDR3: CASSTRQGGTDTQYF

V: TRBV27
J: TRBJ2-7
D: .
CDR3: CASSLSHRAGVEQYF

V: TRBV5-4
J: TRBJ2-1
D: .
CDR3: CASSLDNREQFF